This T cell receptor beta chain was documented in a study of human T cells and chemical hapten exposure. As for the study in general: Cases of alopecia areata, totalis or universalis occurred in a predominantly female patient group. Variability of per-sample TCR yields stemmed mainly from small differences in pooled library volume.

Time point reported: patch test 3, about 24 weeks after DPC sensitization. Treatment: therapeutic diphenylcyclopropenone sensitization with weekly scalp DPC. The study's findings and limits: After DPC sensitization, TCRs above 1 in 1000 frequency showed no change. Expanded TCRs showed more large CDR3 clusters than pre-sensitization or healthy control sets.

On this clonotype itself: Its antigen is not known.

This CDR3 contains 15 residues. CDR1 is MNHEY and CDR2 is SMNVEV in the germline V gene (reference sequence). The ends lost 7 bases at V and 7 bases at J; junction bases unmatched: 13. TCRdb fed the RACE reads into MiXCR, producing one record per CDR3 protein. In the table there are about 120,000 distinct CDR3 sequences, about 11% of which are singletons. The sequencing used whole blood, collected in connection with sensitization to the hapten diphenylcyclopropenone (DPC). The TCR sequence derives from a woman in her forties or fifties with alopecia areata. Some clones in this sample may be carry-over from other donors' samples. V is TRBV27 and J is TRBJ2-1; 7 bases line up with TRBD1. CDR3 nucleotide sequence: TGTGCCAGCACCCCCGCGGCAGGGGGAAGGAATGAGCAGTTCTTC. As protein: CASTPAAGGRNEQFF.